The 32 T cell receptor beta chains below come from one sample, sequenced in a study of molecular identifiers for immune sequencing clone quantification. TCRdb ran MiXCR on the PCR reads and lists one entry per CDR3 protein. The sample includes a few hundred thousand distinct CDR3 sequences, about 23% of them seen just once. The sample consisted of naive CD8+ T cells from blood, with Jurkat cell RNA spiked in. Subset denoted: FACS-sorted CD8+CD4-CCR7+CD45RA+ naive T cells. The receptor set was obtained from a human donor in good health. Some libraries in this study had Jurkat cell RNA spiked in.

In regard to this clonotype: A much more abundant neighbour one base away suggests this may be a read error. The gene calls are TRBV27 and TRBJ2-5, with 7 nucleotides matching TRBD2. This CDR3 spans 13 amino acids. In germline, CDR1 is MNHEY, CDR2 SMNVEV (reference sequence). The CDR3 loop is CAGSLGVGGAQYF. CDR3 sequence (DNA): TGTGCCGGCAGTTTGGGAGTTGGGGGGGCCCAGTACTTC.

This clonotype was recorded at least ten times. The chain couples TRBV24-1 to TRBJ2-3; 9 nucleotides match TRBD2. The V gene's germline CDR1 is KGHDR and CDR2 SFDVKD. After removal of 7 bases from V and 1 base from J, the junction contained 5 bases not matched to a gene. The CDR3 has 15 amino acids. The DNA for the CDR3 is TGTGCCACCAGCAGCGGGGGGCCCCGCACAGATACGCAGTATTTT. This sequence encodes CATSSGGPRTDTQYF.

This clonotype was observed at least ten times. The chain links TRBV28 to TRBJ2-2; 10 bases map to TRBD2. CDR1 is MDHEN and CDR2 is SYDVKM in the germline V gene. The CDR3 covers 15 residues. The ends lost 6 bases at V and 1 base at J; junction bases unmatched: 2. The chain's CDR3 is CASSRTSGNTGELFF. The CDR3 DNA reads TGTGCCAGCAGCCGGACTAGCGGGAACACCGGGGAGCTGTTTTTT.

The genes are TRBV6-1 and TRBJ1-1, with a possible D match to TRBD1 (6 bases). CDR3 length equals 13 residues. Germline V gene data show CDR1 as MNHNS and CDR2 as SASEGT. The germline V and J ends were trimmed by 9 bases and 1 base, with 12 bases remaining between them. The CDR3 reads CARSQGPNTEAFF. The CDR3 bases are TGTGCCAGATCACAGGGCCCGAACACTGAAGCTTTCTTT.

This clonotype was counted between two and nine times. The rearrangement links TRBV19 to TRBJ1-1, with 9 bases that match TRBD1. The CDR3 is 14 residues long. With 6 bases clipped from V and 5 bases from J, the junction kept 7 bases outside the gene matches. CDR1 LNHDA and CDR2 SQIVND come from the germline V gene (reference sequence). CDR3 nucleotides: TGTGCCAGTAGCCAACAGGGGGCATGGACTGAAGCTTTCTTT. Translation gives CASSQQGAWTEAFF. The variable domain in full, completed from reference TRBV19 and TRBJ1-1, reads DGGITQSPKYLFRKEGQNVTLSCEQNLNHDAMYWYRQDPGQGLRLIYYSQIVNDFQKGDIAEGYSVSREKKESFPLTVTSAQKNPTAFYLCASSQQGAWTEAFFGQGTRLTVV.

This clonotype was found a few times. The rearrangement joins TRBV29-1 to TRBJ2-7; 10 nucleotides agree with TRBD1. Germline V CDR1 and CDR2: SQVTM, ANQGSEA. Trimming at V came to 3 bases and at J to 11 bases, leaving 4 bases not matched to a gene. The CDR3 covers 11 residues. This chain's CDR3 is CSVDDGTGEYF. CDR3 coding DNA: TGCAGCGTTGATGATGGGACAGGGGAGTACTTC.

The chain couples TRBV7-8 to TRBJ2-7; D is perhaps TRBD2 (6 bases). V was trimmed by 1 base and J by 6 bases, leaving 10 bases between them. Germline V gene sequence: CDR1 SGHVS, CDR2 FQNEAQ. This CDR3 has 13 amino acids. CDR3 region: CASSLGRACEQYF. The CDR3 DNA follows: TGTGCCAGCAGCTTAGGGAGGGCCTGCGAGCAGTACTTC.

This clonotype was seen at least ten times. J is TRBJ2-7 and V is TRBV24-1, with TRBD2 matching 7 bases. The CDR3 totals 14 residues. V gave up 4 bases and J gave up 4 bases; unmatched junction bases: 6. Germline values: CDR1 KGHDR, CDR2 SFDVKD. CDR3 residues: CATSDSSGVYEQYF. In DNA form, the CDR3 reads TGTGCCACCAGTGACTCCAGCGGGGTTTACGAGCAGTACTTC.

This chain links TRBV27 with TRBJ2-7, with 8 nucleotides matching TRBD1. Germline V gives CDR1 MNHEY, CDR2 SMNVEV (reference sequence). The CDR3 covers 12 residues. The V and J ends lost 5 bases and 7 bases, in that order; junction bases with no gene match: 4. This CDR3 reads CASSVRQGEQYF. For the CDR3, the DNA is TGTGCCAGCAGTGTACGACAGGGGGAGCAGTACTTC.

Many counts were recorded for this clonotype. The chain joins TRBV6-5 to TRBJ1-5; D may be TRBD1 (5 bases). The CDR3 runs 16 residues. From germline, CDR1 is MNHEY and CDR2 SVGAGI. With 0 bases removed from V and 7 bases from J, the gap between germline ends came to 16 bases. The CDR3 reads CASSYSSQGAKQPQHF. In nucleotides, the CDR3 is TGTGCCAGCAGTTACTCTTCGCAGGGCGCGAAACAGCCCCAGCATTTT.

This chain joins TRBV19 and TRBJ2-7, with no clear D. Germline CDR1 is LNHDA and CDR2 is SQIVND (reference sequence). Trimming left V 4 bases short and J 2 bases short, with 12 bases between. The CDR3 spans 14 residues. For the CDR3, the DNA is TGTGCCAGTAGTACTAGGACGGATCCCTACGAGCAGTACTTC. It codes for CASSTRTDPYEQYF. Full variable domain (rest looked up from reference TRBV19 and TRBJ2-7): DGGITQSPKYLFRKEGQNVTLSCEQNLNHDAMYWYRQDPGQGLRLIYYSQIVNDFQKGDIAEGYSVSREKKESFPLTVTSAQKNPTAFYLCASSTRTDPYEQYFGPGTRLTVT.

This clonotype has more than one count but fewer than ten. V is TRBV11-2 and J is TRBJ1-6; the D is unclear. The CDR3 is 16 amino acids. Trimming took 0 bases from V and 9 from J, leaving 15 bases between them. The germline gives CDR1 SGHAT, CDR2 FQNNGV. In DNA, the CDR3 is TGTGCCAGCAGCTTAGAGACCATGATTCTGGCTTCACCCCTCCACTTT. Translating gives CASSLETMILASPLHF.

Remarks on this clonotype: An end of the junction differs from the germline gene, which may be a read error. CDR3 in amino acids: CASSPRWAGQKPQYF. The DNA for the CDR3 is TGCGCCAGCAGCCCCCGGTGGGCAGGGCAAAAGCCCCAATACTTC. The chain recombines TRBV5-1 with TRBJ2-5, with D possibly being TRBD1 (5 bases). CDR3 length equals 15 residues. Looked up from germline, CDR1 is SGHRS and CDR2 is YFSETQ.

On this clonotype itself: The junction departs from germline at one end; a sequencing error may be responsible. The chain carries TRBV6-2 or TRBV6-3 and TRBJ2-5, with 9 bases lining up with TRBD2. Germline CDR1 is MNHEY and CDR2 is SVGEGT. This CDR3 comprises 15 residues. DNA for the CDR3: TGTGCCAACAGTTACTACAGCGGGAGGCTAGAGCCCCAGTACTTC. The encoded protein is CANSYYSGRLEPQYF.

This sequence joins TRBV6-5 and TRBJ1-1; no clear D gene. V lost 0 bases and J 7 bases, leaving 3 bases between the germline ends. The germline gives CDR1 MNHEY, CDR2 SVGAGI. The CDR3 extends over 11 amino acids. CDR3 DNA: TGTGCCAGCAGTTACTCGGATGAAGCTTTCTTT. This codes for CASSYSDEAFF.

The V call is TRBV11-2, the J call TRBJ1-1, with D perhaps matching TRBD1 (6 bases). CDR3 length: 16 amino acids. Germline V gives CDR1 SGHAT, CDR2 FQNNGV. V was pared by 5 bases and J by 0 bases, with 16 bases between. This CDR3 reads CASSQATGLLNTEAFF. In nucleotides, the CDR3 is TGTGCCAGCAGCCAGGCGACAGGTCTGCTGAACACTGAAGCTTTCTTT.

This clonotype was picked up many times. CDR3 sequence reads: CAWSYGTSYEQYF. Written as DNA, the CDR3 is TGTGCCTGGAGTTATGGGACTTCCTACGAGCAGTACTTC. The chain combines TRBV30 with TRBJ2-7; maybe TRBD2 (6 bases). Germline V gene sequence: CDR1 GTSNPN, CDR2 SVGIG (reference sequence). The V gene lost 2 bases and the J gene lost 1 base, with 9 bases spanning the gap. The CDR3 contains 13 residues.

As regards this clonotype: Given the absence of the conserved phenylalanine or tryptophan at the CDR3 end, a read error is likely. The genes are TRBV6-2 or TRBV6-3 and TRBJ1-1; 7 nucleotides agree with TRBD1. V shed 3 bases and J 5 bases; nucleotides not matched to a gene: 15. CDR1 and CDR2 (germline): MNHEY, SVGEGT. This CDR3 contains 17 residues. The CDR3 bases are TGTGCCAGCAGTTATTACCGCGGAGGGGGCAGGGGGACTGAAGCTTTCTCT. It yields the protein CASSYYRGGGRGTEAFS.

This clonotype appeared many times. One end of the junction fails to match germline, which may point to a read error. The CDR3 sequence is CASSPTGNSYEQYF. The CDR3 region has the DNA TGCGCCAGCAGCCCGACAGGAAACTCCTACGAGCAGTACTTC. The genes are TRBV9 and TRBJ2-7; D perhaps matches TRBD1 (6 bases). The CDR3 sequence is 14 residues long. The germline CDR1 and CDR2 sequences are SGDLS and YYNGEE.

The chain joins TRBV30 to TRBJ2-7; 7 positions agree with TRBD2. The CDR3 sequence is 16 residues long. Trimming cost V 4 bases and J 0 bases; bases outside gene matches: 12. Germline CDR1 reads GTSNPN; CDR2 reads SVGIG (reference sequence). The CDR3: CAWTPGLRVRSYEQYF. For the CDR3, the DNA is TGTGCCTGGACACCGGGACTACGAGTTCGCTCCTACGAGCAGTACTTC.

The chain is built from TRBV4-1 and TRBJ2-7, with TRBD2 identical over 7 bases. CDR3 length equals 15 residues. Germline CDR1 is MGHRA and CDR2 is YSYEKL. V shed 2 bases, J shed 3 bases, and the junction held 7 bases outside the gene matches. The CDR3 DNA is TGCGCCAGCAGCCAAACACTCCGGGGGGACTACGAGCAGTACTTC. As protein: CASSQTLRGDYEQYF.

The CDR3 DNA follows: TGCGCCAGCAGTGGGGACCGAAGCACAGATACGCAGTATTTT. It codes for CASSGDRSTDTQYF. The V and J genes are TRBV10-1 and TRBJ2-3; D is tentatively TRBD1 or TRBD2 (5 bases each). Germline V gene data show CDR1 as WNHNN and CDR2 as SYGVQD (reference sequence). V dropped 4 bases and J dropped 0 bases, with 8 bases sitting between them. The CDR3 is 14 residues long.

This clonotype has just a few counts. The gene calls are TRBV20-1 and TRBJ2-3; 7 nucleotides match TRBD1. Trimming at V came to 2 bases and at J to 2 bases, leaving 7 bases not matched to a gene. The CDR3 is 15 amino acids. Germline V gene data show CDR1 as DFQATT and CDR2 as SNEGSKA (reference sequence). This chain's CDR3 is CSARKDRDHTDTQYF. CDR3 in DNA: TGCAGTGCTAGAAAAGACAGGGATCACACAGATACGCAGTATTTT.

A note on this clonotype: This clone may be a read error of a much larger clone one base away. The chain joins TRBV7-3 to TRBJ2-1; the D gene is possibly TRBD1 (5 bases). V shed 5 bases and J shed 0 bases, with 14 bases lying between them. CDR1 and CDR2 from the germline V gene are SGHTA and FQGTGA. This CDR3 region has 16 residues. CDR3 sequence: CASSPQGGGSYNEQFF. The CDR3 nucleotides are TGTGCCAGCAGCCCGCAGGGCGGCGGCTCCTACAATGAGCAGTTCTTC.

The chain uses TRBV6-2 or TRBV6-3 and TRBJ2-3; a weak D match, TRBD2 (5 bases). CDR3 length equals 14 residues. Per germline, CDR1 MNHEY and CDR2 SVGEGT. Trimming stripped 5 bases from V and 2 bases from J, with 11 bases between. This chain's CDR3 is CASSIFGNTDTQYF. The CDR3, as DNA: TGTGCCAGCAGTATATTCGGGAACACAGATACGCAGTATTTT.

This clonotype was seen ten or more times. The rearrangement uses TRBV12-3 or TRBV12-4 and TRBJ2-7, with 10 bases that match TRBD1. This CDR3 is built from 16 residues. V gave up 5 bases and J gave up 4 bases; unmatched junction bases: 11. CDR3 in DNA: TGTGCCAGCAGTCTATACTCGACAGGGGGCGGGTACGAGCAGTACTTC. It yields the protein CASSLYSTGGGYEQYF.

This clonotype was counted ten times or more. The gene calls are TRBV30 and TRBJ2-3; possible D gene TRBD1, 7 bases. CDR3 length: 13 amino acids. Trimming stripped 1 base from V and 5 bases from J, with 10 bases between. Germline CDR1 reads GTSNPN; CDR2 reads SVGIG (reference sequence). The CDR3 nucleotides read TGTGCCTGGAGTGCTCAGGGGGGAGATACGCAGTATTTT. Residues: CAWSAQGGDTQYF.

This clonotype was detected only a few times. The CDR3 loop reads CASTPGQGADTQYF. The CDR3, as DNA: TGTGCCAGCACACCGGGACAGGGAGCAGATACGCAGTATTTT. The V and J genes are TRBV6-5 and TRBJ2-3; 9 nucleotides line up with TRBD1. The CDR3 consists of 14 residues. J lost 4 bases, V lost 7 bases, and 6 bases had no gene match. Germline lookup yields CDR1 MNHEY and CDR2 SVGAGI.

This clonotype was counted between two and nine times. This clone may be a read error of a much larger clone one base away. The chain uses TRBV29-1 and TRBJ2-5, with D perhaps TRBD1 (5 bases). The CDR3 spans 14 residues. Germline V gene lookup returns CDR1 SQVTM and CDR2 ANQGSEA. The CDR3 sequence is CSVEQAGQGEPQYF. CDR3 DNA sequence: TGCAGCGTTGAACAGGCAGGGCAAGGAGAGCCCCAGTACTTC.

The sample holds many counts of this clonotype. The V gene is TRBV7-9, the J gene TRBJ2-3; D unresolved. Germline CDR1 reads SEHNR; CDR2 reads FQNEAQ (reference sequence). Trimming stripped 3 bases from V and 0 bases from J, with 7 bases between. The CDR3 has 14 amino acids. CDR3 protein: CASSFPPSTDTQYF. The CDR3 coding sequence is TGTGCCAGCAGCTTTCCCCCTAGCACAGATACGCAGTATTTT.

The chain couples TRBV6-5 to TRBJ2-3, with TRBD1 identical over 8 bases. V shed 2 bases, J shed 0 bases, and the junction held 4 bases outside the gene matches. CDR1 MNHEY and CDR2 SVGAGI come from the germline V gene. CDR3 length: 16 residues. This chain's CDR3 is CASSYAGQESTDTQYF. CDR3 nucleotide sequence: TGTGCCAGCAGTTACGCGGGACAGGAGAGCACAGATACGCAGTATTTT.

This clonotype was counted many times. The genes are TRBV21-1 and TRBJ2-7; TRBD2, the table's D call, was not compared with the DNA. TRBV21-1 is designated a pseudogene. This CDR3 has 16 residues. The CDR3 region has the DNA TGTGCCAGCAGCAAAGTATTGGGACTGACCCCTTACGAGCAGTACTTC. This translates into CASSKVLGLTPYEQYF.